These 21 T cell receptor beta chains came from one sample sequenced in a study of long-term antiretroviral therapy in people with HIV. Samples were assayed with immunoSEQ v3.0 at survey level. Some clones are missing from TCRdb's copy, which holds only in-frame ones; the method was immunoSEQ multiplex PCR. The table lists about 30,000 clones, about 90% of them singletons. Material: unsorted PBMCs, obtained 2 years after starting antiretroviral therapy. These receptors all stem from a man aged 45-65 years with HIV.

The rearrangement links TRBV4-3 to TRBJ1-2, with TRBD1 matching 8 bases. J lost 4 bases, V lost 8 bases, and 3 bases had no gene match. Germline V CDR1 and CDR2: LGHNA, YSLEER. The CDR3 runs to 12 residues. The CDR3 nucleotides are TGCGCCAGCGGACAGGGCTCCTATGGCTACACCTTC. Protein product: CASGQGSYGYTF.

The chain links TRBV19 to TRBJ1-4; the D is unclear. Germline assignment: CDR1 LNHDA and CDR2 SQIVND (reference sequence). The CDR3 is made up of 15 amino acids. Trimming took 10 bases from V and 0 from J, leaving 15 bases between them. DNA for the CDR3: TGTGCCACCACCCCCCGACGGGCAACTAATGAAAAACTGTTTTTT. Translating it yields CATTPRRATNEKLFF.

The genes are TRBV2 and TRBJ2-2; 8 positions match TRBD1. The V gene end was trimmed by 6 bases and the J gene end by 7 bases; junction bases not matched to a gene: 4. Germline-derived CDR1 and CDR2 are SNHLY and FYNNEI. The CDR3 consists of 13 residues. The CDR3 protein is CASRGQGIGELFF. In DNA form, the CDR3 reads TGTGCCAGCAGAGGACAGGGAATCGGGGAGCTGTTTTTT.

The CDR3 DNA reads TGTGCCAGCAGCCAAGTCGGGATCGGCTACACCTTC. Amino acids: CASSQVGIGYTF. The chain combines TRBV14 with TRBJ1-2, with D uncertain. V gave up 1 base and J gave up 8 bases, with 8 bases separating them. The germline gives CDR1 SGHDN, CDR2 FVKESK. The CDR3 sequence is 12 residues long.

This chain connects TRBV13 to TRBJ2-3; weak D call: TRBD1 (6 bases). The germline V and J ends were trimmed by 3 bases and 3 bases, with 13 bases remaining between them. Germline V lookup: CDR1 PRHDT, CDR2 FYEKMQ (reference sequence). This CDR3 comprises 15 residues. CDR3 DNA sequence: TGTGCCAGCAGCTTTGAACAGGGTGAAACAGATACGCAGTATTTT. The encoded protein is CASSFEQGETDTQYF.

V is TRBV7-2 and J is TRBJ2-5, with D perhaps TRBD1 (6 bases). Trimming removed 5 bases from V and 9 bases from J, with 16 bases in between. This CDR3 comprises 13 residues. Per the germline V gene, CDR1 is SGHTA and CDR2 is FQGNSA. In DNA form, the CDR3 reads TGTGCCAGCAGCCCTGGACAGAGAGACGCCCAGTACTTC. Its translation is CASSPGQRDAQYF.

This chain links TRBV12-5 with TRBJ2-1, with D unclear. Per germline, CDR1 LGHNT and CDR2 FRNRAP. V lost 1 base, J lost 5 bases, and 9 bases lay in between. This CDR3 spans 14 amino acids. The DNA of the CDR3 is TGTGCTAGTGGTTTGGAAGGACGCAACAATGAGCAGTTCTTC. The encoded protein is CASGLEGRNNEQFF.

The chain carries TRBV28 and TRBJ1-1; D not certain. The V end lost 3 bases, the J end lost 0 bases, and 5 bases lay between the germline ends. The CDR3 has 13 amino acids. CDR1 is MDHEN, CDR2 SYDVKM, per germline. The CDR3 DNA is TGTGCCAGCAGTTTCTCGATGAACACTGAAGCTTTCTTT. It codes for CASSFSMNTEAFF.

This chain connects TRBV7-3 to TRBJ1-2, with D hard to call. V shed 2 bases and J shed 7 bases, with 14 bases lying between them. CDR1 SGHTA and CDR2 FQGTGA come from the germline V gene. The CDR3 spans 14 residues. The CDR3 sequence is CASSLGGEGPGYTF. The CDR3 DNA reads as TGTGCCAGCAGCTTAGGAGGAGAAGGGCCTGGCTACACCTTC.

In nucleotides, the CDR3 is TGTGCCAGCAGAACAGCGGGACAGGGATCCTATGGCTACACCTTC. Translation gives CASRTAGQGSYGYTF. The chain recombines TRBV6-5 with TRBJ1-2; 9 nucleotides match TRBD1. The germline gives CDR1 MNHEY, CDR2 SVGAGI. Losses at the gene ends were 6 bases for V and 4 bases for J; bases not matched to a gene: 9. The CDR3 extends over 15 amino acids.

The chain carries TRBV20-1 and TRBJ1-6, with no clear D. Between the trimmed V and J ends, which lost 6 bases and 13 bases, there was a span of 13 bases. CDR3 length: 11 residues. The germline V gene encodes CDR1 DFQATT and CDR2 SNEGSKA (reference sequence). The CDR3 DNA follows: TGCAGTGCCCAGGAGTTTGGGCCCCTCCACTTT. Translated, it gives CSAQEFGPLHF.

V is TRBV4-1 and J is TRBJ2-1; tentative D call: TRBD2 (7 bases). The V gene lost 0 bases and the J gene lost 7 bases, with 13 bases spanning the gap. This CDR3 spans 15 amino acids. Germline loops: CDR1 MGHRA, CDR2 YSYEKL. The CDR3 coding sequence is TGCGCCAGCAGCCAAGAGGGGGGGCGTGGGAATGAGCAGTTCTTC. This encodes CASSQEGGRGNEQFF.

In this sample, this clone turned up a few times. V gene TRBV2 combines with J gene TRBJ2-7; TRBD2 agrees at 7 bases. The germline gives CDR1 SNHLY, CDR2 FYNNEI. The CDR3 length is 15 residues. Germline trimming cut 3 bases from V and 7 bases from J; bases unmatched to any gene: 12. CDR3 bases: TGTGCCAGCAGTGACGGCGGGAGAGGTCCTCGAGAGCAGTACTTC. It translates to CASSDGGRGPREQYF. The full variable domain, rest sourced from reference TRBV2 and TRBJ2-7, is EPEVTQTPSHQVTQMGQEVILRCVPISNHLYFYWYRQILGQKVEFLVSFYNNEISEKSEIFDDQFSVERPDGSNFTLKIRSTKLEDSAMYFCASSDGGRGPREQYFGPGTRLTVT.

This chain uses TRBV9 with TRBJ2-7, with TRBD2 as a possible D gene (5 bases). Between the trimmed V and J ends, which lost 6 bases and 4 bases, there was a span of 17 bases. CDR1 is SGDLS, CDR2 YYNGEE, per germline. This CDR3 is 14 amino acids long. CDR3 sequence: CASNRGATGYEQYF. DNA of the CDR3: TGTGCCAGCAACCGGGGAGCTACGGGGTACGAGCAGTACTTC.

V is TRBV7-9 and J is TRBJ2-1; D is possibly TRBD2 (5 bases). CDR1 SEHNR and CDR2 FQNEAQ come from the germline V gene (reference sequence). V was pared by 4 bases and J by 7 bases, with 14 bases between. The CDR3 totals 14 residues. CDR3 nucleotides: TGTGCCAGCAGCTCCTCCGGGGTTTCAAATGAGCAGTTCTTC. Translation gives CASSSSGVSNEQFF.

This rearrangement joins TRBV28 to TRBJ1-2; D gene ambiguous. CDR1 MDHEN and CDR2 SYDVKM come from the germline V gene. Between the trimmed V and J ends, which lost 4 bases and 8 bases, there was a span of 11 bases. The CDR3 covers 12 residues. The CDR3 spells CASSSRGGGYTF. The CDR3 bases are TGTGCCAGCAGTTCCCGAGGAGGCGGCTACACCTTC.

The chain couples TRBV6-1 to TRBJ1-1; D uncertain. This CDR3 is built from 15 residues. Germline CDR1 reads MNHNS; CDR2 reads SASEGT. Trimming shortened V by 5 bases and J by 4 bases, and 17 bases separated the two germline ends. In DNA, the CDR3 is TGTGCCAGCAGTCCTGAGGAGGGTATCGGCACTGAAGCTTTCTTT. Protein: CASSPEEGIGTEAFF.

The chain is built from TRBV2 and TRBJ2-7, with D perhaps assigned TRBD1 or TRBD2 (5 bases each). Trimming cost V 6 bases and J 3 bases, with 12 bases left between them. CDR1 SNHLY and CDR2 FYNNEI come from the germline V gene. CDR3 length: 13 residues. The CDR3 DNA reads TGTGCCAGCAGCGTGGGACCCCTCTACGAGCAGTACTTC. Its protein product is CASSVGPLYEQYF.

This clone appeared once. This chain uses TRBV7-2 with TRBJ1-5; maybe TRBD1 (6 bases). The germline gives CDR1 SGHTA, CDR2 FQGNSA. The CDR3 has 16 residues. The germline V and J ends were trimmed by 1 base and 0 bases, with 10 bases remaining between them. CDR3 loop: CASSLGGQHSNQPQHF. CDR3 in DNA: TGTGCCAGCAGCTTAGGAGGACAGCATAGCAATCAGCCCCAGCATTTT.

V and J are TRBV4-3 and TRBJ2-2, with D possibly TRBD2 on 5 matching bases. The CDR3 is 15 amino acids. The V end lost 0 bases, the J end lost 4 bases, and 9 bases lay between the germline ends. Germline V gene sequence: CDR1 LGHNA, CDR2 YSLEER. CDR3: CASSQDGGGTGELFF. CDR3 nucleotide sequence: TGCGCCAGCAGCCAAGACGGAGGAGGCACCGGGGAGCTGTTTTTT.

V usage is TRBV11-2 and J usage is TRBJ2-7; D might be TRBD2 (7 bases). The CDR3 is made up of 15 amino acids. Germline values: CDR1 SGHAT, CDR2 FQNNGV. Trimming pared 6 bases from V and 3 bases from J, leaving 18 bases between. CDR3 bases: TGTGCCAGCAGTCAATGGGGGGGCGCCATCTACGAGCAGTACTTC. This gives the protein CASSQWGGAIYEQYF.